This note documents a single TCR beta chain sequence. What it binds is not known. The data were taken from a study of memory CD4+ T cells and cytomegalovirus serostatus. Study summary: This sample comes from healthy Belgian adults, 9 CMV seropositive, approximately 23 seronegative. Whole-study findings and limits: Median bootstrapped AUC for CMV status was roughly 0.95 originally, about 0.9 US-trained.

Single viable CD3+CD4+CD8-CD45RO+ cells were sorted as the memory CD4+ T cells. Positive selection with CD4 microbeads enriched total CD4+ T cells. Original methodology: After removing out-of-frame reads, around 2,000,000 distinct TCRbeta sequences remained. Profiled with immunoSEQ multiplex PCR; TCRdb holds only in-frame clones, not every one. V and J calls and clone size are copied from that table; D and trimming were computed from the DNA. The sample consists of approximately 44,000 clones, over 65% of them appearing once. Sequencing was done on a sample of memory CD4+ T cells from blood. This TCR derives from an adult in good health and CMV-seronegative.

The CDR3 protein is CASSLAGLAGGTDTQYF. DNA for the CDR3: TGTGCCAGCAGCTTGGCCGGGCTAGCGGGGGGCACAGATACGCAGTATTTT. The V gene is TRBV5-6, the J gene TRBJ2-3, with 10 bases lining up with TRBD2. This CDR3 comprises 17 residues. The trim removed 0 bases at V and 1 base at J, leaving 5 bases unmatched. Germline assignment: CDR1 SGHDT and CDR2 YYEEEE.